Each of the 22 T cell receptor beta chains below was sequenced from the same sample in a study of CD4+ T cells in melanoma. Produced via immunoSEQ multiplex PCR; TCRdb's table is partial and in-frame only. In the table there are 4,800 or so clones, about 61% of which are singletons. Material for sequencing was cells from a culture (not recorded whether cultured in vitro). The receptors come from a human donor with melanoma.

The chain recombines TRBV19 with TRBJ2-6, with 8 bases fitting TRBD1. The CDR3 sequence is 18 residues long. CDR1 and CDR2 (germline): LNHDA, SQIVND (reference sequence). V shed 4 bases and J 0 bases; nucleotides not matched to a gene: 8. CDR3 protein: CASSTGDRYHSGANVLTF. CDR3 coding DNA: TGTGCCAGTAGTACCGGGGACAGGTACCACTCTGGGGCCAACGTCCTGACTTTC.

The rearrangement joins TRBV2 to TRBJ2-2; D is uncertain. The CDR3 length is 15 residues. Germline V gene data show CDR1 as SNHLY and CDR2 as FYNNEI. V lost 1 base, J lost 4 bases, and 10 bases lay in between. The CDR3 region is CASSEEARGTGELFF. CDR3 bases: TGTGCCAGCAGTGAAGAGGCGCGAGGCACCGGGGAGCTGTTTTTT.

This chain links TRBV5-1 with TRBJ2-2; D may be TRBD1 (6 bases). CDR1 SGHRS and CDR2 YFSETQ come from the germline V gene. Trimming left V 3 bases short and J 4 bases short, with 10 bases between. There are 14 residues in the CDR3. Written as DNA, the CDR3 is TGCGCCAGCAGCTCAGGGGTGTTCACCGGGGAGCTGTTTTTT. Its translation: CASSSGVFTGELFF.

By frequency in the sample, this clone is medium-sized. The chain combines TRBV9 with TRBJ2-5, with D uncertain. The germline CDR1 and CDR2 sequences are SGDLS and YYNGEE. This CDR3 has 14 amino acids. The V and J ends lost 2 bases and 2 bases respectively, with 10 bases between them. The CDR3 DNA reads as TGTGCCAGCAGCGTTACCAACCGACAAGAGACCCAGTACTTC. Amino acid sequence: CASSVTNRQETQYF.

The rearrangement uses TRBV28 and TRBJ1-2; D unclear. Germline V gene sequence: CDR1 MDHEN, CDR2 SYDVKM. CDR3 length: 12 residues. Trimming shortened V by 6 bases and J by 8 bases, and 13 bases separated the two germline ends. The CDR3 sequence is CASSSDRGGYTF. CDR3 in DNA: TGTGCCAGCAGCTCGGACCGCGGGGGCTACACCTTC.

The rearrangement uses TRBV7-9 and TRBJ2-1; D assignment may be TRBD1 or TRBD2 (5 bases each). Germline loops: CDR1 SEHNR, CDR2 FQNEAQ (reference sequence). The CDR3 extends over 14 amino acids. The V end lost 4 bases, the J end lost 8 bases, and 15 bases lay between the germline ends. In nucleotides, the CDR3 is TGTGCCAGCAGCTCGGTACTCCAGGGACATGAGCAGTTCTTC. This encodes CASSSVLQGHEQFF.

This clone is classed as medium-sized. The CDR3 DNA is TGTGCCAGCAGTTTCACAGGGGCCGAGCAGTACTTC. Translated, it gives CASSFTGAEQYF. This chain joins TRBV27 and TRBJ2-7, with 7 bases fitting TRBD1. V lost 3 bases to trimming and J lost 6 bases; unmatched junction nucleotides: 2. CDR3 length equals 12 residues. Looked up from germline, CDR1 is MNHEY and CDR2 is SMNVEV (reference sequence).

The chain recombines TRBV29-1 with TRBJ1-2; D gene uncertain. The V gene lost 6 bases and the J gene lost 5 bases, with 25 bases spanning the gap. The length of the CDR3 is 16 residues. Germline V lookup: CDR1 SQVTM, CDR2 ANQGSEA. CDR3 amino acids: CSVSSEMGVSRYGYTF. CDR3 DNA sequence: TGCAGCGTAAGCAGCGAAATGGGAGTCTCTAGGTATGGCTACACCTTC.

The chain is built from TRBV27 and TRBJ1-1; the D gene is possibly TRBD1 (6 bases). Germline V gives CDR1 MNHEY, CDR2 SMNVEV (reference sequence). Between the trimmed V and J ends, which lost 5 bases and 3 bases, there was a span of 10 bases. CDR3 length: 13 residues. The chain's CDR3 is CASSGGGHTEAFF. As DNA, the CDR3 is TGTGCCAGCAGTGGCGGGGGGCACACTGAAGCTTTCTTT.

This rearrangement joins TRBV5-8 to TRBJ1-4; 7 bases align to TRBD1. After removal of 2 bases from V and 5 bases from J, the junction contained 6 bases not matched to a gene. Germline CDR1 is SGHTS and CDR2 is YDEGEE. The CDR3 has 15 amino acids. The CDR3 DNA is TGTGCCAGCAGCTTCTACAGGGGAGGAAATGAAAAACTGTTTTTT. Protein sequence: CASSFYRGGNEKLFF.

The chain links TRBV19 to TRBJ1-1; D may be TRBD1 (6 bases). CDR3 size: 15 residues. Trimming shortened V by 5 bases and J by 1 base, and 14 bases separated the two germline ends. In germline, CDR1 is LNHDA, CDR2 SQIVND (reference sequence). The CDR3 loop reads CASSARQAWNTEAFF. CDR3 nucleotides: TGTGCCAGTAGTGCTCGACAGGCGTGGAACACTGAAGCTTTCTTT.

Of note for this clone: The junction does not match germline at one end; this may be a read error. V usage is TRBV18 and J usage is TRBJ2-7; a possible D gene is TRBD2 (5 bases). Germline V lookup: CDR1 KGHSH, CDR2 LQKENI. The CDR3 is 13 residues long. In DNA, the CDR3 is TGTGCCAGCTCCCCACGAGGGCTCAACGAGCAGTACTTC. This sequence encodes CASSPRGLNEQYF.

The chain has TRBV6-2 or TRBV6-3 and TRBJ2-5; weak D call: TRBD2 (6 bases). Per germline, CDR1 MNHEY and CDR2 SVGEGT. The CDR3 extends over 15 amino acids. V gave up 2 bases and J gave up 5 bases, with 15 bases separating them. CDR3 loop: CASSYLNGGRETQYF. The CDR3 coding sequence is TGTGCCAGCAGTTACCTTAACGGGGGTAGGGAGACCCAGTACTTC.

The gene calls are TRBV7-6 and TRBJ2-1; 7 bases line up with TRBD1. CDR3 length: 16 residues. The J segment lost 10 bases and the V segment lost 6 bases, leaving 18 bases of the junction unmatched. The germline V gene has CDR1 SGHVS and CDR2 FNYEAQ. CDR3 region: CASSVPPNTGVGEQFF. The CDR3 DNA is TGTGCCAGCAGTGTCCCACCCAACACAGGGGTCGGCGAGCAGTTCTTC.

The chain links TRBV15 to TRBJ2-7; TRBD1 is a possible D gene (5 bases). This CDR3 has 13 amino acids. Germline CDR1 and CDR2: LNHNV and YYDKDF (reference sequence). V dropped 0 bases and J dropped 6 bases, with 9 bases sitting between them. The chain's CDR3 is CATSRDRAAEQYF. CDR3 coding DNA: TGTGCCACCAGCAGAGACAGGGCGGCCGAGCAGTACTTC.

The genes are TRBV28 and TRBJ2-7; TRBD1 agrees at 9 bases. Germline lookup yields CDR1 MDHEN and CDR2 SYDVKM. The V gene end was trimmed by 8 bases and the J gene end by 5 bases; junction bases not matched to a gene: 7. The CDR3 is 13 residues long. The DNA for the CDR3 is TGTGCCAGCGGCCCGGGACAGGGAAACGAGCAGTACTTC. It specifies CASGPGQGNEQYF.

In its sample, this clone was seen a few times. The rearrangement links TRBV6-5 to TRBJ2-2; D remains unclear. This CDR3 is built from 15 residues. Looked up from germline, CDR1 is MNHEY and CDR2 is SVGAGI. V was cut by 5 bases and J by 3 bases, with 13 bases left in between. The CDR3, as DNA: TGTGCCAGCAGTAACCCAGCAATAGACACCGGGGAGCTGTTTTTT. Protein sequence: CASSNPAIDTGELFF.

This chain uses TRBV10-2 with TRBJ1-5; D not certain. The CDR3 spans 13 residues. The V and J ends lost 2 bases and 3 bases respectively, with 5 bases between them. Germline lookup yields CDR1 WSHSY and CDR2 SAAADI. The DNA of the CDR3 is TGCGCCAGCAGTGAGATCAACAATCAGCCCCAGCATTTT. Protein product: CASSEINNQPQHF.

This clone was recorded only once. Here the CDR3 DNA reads TGTGCCAGCTCAACCTGGGACAGGGCAGATGGCTACACCTTC. Its protein product is CASSTWDRADGYTF. This chain joins TRBV18 and TRBJ1-2, with TRBD1 identical over 9 bases. CDR3 size: 14 residues. The ends lost 5 bases at V and 6 bases at J; junction bases unmatched: 7. The germline gives CDR1 KGHSH, CDR2 LQKENI.

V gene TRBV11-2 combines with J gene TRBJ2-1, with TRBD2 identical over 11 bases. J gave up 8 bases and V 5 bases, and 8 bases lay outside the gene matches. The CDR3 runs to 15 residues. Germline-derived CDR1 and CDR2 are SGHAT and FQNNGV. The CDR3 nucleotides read TGTGCCAGCAGCCCACCGGGACTAGCGGTCGATGAGCAGTTCTTC. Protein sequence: CASSPPGLAVDEQFF.

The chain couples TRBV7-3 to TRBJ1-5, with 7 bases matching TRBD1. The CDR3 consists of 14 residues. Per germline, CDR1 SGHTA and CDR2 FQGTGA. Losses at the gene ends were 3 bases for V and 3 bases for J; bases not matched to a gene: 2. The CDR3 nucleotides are TGTGCCAGCAGCTTCGGGACAGACAATCAGCCCCAGCATTTT. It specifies CASSFGTDNQPQHF.

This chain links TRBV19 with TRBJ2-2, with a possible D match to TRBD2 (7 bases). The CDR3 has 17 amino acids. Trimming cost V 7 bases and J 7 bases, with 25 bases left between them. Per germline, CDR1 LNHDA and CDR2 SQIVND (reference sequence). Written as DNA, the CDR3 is TGTGCCAGTACCAGAACCTGGGGGGGGGCCGGGAACGGGGAGCTGTTTTTT. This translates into CASTRTWGGAGNGELFF.